The rows below give T cell receptor beta chains drawn from one sample of a study of spatial heterogeneity in lung cancer. TCRdb redid the calling of the 5' RACE reads with MiXCR, one entry per CDR3 protein. This table has some 4,500 distinct CDR3 sequences, approximately 7% appearing once. The sample here was lung tumor tissue, taken at surgery. The receptors derive from a male donor with early-stage non-small cell lung cancer. The CDR3 runs from the conserved cysteine through the conserved F or W.

TRBJ2-2	TRBV5-5	CASTPGLLIGELFF
TRBJ2-2	TRBV27	CASNGDTGELFF
TRBJ1-1	TRBV28	CATARATVGTEAFF
TRBJ2-3	TRBV2	CASRDWDYTDTQYF
TRBJ1-1	TRBV7-2	CASSLVVGRGVGTEAFF
TRBJ1-4	TRBV7-2	CASSRGQGREKLFF
TRBJ2-3	TRBV6-5	CASRPGLATTDTQYF
TRBJ2-7	TRBV6-1	CASNGGLASEQYF
TRBJ2-5	TRBV11-2	CASSLVSGAETQYF
TRBJ2-7	TRBV7-2	CASGTGGSYEQYF
TRBJ1-2	TRBV29-1	CSVIDRDGGYTF
TRBJ2-7	TRBV6-5	CASSARGQGLYEQYF
TRBJ2-5	TRBV20-1	CSAMGGETQYF
TRBJ2-1	TRBV13	CASSYPSGNVNEQFF
TRBJ2-7	TRBV6-2/TRBV6-3	CASSDRVFYEQYF
TRBJ2-2	TRBV13	CASSLDEAAGELFF
TRBJ2-5	TRBV7-8	CASSSLGLAGETQYF
TRBJ2-5	TRBV29-1	CSTETPFTGETQYF
TRBJ2-4	TRBV7-2	CASSSTVGQGKNIQYF
TRBJ1-2	TRBV7-2	CASSLVMAGDEFAYGYTF
TRBJ2-3	TRBV5-5	CASRLGTLAGVDTQYF
TRBJ1-3	TRBV12-3/TRBV12-4	CASSRGSAGNTIYF
TRBJ2-6	TRBV12-3/TRBV12-4	CASSPRDRLSGANVLTF
TRBJ2-3	TRBV23-1	CAPTRERGPREDTQYF
TRBJ2-1	TRBV11-2	CASSPRGPKPNEQFF
TRBJ1-1	TRBV5-1	CASSSRFRDTEAFF
TRBJ2-2	TRBV7-2	CASSFGLAGTGELFF
TRBJ2-5	TRBV5-6	CASSSREGAKRETQYF
TRBJ2-2	TRBV6-2/TRBV6-3	CASSYQGLAGATGELFF
TRBJ2-3	TRBV27	CASSLTGSTDTQYF
TRBJ1-3	TRBV9	CASKQGLSGNTIYF
TRBJ2-7	TRBV11-2	CASSFSEGSEQYF
TRBJ2-3	TRBV6-1	CASSGLAGATDTQYF
TRBJ2-3	TRBV7-2	CASSLQGTGALYDTQYF
TRBJ2-2	TRBV30	CAWSLRLAGDGELFF
TRBJ2-3	TRBV24-1	CATSDGAGGTDTQYF
TRBJ2-1	TRBV5-1	CASGAGGRGNEQFF
TRBJ2-5	TRBV5-1	CASSSPLAGGETQYF
TRBJ2-5	TRBV7-9	CASSPRGAPWAETQYF
TRBJ2-3	TRBV7-2	CASSISGTDTQYF
TRBJ2-1	TRBV9	CASSEVPYNEQFF
TRBJ2-7	TRBV6-2/TRBV6-3	CASSYLGDPNEQYF
TRBJ2-3	TRBV20-1	CSALPGSTDTQYF
TRBJ1-2	TRBV27	CASSQQADYGYTF
TRBJ2-1	TRBV6-6	CASSFSQGTGTYNEQFF
TRBJ2-7	TRBV7-7	CASSLASGDEQYF
TRBJ2-3	TRBV7-3	CASSFDTGGGTQYF
TRBJ2-5	TRBV9	CASSVNERTQYF
TRBJ2-3	TRBV7-2	CASSPVIVADTQYF
TRBJ2-5	TRBV7-2	CASSFGGQETQYF
TRBJ1-6	TRBV5-6	CASSPGQGVGPLHF
TRBJ2-5	TRBV5-6	CASSLFAGRGKTQYF
TRBJ2-2	TRBV29-1	CSVEGFRDRGRTGELFF
TRBJ2-2	TRBV5-1	CASRRTSGRAGGGELFF
TRBJ1-6	TRBV5-4	CASMAGGTSGSPLHF